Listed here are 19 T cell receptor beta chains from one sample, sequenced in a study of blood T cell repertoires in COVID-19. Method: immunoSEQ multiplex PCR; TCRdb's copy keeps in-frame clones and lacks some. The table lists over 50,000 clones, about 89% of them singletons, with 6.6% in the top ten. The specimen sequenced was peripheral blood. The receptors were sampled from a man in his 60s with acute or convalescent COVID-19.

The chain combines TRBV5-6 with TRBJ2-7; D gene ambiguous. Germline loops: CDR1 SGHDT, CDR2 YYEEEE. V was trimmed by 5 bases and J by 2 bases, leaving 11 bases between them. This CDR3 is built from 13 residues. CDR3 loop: CASSRPTAYEQYF. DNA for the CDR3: TGTGCCAGCAGTCGCCCCACAGCCTACGAGCAGTACTTC.

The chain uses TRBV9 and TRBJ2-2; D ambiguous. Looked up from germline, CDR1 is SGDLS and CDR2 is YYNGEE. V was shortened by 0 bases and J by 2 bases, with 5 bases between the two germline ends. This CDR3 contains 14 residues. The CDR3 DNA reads TGTGCCAGCAGCGTAGGTACAAACACCGGGGAGCTGTTTTTT. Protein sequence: CASSVGTNTGELFF. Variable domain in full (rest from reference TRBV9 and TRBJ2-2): DSGVTQTPKHLITATGQRVTLRCSPRSGDLSVYWYQQSLDQGLQFLIQYYNGEERAKGNILERFSAQQFPDLHSELNLSSLELGDSALYFCASSVGTNTGELFFGEGSRLTVL.

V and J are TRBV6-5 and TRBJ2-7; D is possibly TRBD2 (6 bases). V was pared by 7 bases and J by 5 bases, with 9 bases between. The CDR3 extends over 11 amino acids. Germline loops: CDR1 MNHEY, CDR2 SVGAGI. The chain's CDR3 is CASKRGNEQYF. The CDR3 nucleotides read TGTGCCAGCAAACGGGGGAACGAGCAGTACTTC.

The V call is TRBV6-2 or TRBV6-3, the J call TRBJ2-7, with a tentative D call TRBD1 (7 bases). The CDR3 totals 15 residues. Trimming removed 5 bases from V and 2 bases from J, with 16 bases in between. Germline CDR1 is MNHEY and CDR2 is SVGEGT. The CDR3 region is CASSPRGTATYEQYF. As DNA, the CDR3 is TGTGCCAGCAGTCCACGGGGGACAGCTACCTACGAGCAGTACTTC.

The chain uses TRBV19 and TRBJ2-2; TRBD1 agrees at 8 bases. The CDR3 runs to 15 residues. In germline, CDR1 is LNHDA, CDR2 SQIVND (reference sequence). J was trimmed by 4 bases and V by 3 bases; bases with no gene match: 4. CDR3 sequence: CASSIWDRRTGELFF. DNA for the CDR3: TGTGCCAGTAGTATTTGGGACAGGCGCACCGGGGAGCTGTTTTTT.

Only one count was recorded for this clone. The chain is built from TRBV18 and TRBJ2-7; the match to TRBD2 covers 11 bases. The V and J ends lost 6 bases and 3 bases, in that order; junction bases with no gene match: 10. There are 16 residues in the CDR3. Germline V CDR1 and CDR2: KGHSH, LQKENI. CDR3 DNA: TGTGCCAGCTCCTTTGGGACTAGCGGTAACAGCTACGAGCAGTACTTC. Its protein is CASSFGTSGNSYEQYF.

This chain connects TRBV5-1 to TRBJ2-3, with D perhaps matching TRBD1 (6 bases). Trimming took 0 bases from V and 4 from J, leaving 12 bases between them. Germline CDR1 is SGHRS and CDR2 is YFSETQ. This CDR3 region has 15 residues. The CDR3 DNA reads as TGCGCCAGCAGCTTGGCCCCCACAGGGCCAGATACGCAGTATTTT. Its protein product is CASSLAPTGPDTQYF.

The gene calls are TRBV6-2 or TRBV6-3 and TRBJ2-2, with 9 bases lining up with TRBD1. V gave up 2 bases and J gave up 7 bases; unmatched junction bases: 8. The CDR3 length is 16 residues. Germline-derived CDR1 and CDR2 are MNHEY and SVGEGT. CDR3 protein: CASSYHRDRVVGELFF. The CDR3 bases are TGTGCCAGCAGTTACCACCGGGACAGGGTGGTCGGGGAGCTGTTTTTT.

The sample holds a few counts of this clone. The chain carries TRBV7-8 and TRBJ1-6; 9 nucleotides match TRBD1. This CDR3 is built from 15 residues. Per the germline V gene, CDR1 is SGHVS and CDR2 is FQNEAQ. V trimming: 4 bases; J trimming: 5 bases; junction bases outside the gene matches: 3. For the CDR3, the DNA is TGTGCCAGCAGCTCTTGGACAGGGGATAATTCACCCCTCCACTTT. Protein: CASSSWTGDNSPLHF.

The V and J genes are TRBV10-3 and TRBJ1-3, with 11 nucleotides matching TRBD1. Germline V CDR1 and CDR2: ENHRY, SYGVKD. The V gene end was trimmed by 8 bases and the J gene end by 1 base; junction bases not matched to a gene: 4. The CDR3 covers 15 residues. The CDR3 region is CAISDRGLSGNTIYF. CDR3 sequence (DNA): TGTGCCATCTCGGACAGGGGGCTATCTGGAAACACCATATATTTT.

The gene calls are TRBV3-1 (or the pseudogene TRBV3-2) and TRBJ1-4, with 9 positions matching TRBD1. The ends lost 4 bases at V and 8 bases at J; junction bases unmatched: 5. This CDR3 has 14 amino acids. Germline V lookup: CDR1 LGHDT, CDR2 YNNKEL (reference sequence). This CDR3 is CASSLRDRDEKLFF. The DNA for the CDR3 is TGTGCCAGCAGCCTCAGGGACAGGGACGAAAAACTGTTTTTT.

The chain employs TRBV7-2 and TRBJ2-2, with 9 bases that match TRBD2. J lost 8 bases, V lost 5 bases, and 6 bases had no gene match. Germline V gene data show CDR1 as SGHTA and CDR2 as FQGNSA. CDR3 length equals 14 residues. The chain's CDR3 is CASSLGLAEGELFF. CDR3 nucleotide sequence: TGTGCCAGCAGCCTGGGACTAGCCGAGGGGGAGCTGTTTTTT.

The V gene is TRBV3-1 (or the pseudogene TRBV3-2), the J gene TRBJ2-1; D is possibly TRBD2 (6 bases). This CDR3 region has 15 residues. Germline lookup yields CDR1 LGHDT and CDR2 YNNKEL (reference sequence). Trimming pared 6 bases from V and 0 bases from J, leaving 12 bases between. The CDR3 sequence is CASRLWGDSYNEQFF. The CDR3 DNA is TGTGCCAGCAGACTTTGGGGGGACTCCTACAATGAGCAGTTCTTC.

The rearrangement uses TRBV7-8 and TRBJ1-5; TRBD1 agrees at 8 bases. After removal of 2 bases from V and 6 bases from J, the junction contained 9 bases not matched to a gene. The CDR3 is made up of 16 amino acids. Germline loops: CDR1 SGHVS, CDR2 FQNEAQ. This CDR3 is CASSLTPQGAGQPQHF. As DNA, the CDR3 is TGTGCCAGCAGCTTAACCCCCCAGGGGGCAGGTCAGCCCCAGCATTTT.

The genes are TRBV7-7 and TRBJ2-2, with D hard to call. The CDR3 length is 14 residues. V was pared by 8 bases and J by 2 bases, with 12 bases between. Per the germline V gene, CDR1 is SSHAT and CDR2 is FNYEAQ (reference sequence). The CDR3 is CASSPGLNTGELFF. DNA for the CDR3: TGTGCCAGCTCACCGGGTCTTAACACCGGGGAGCTGTTTTTT.

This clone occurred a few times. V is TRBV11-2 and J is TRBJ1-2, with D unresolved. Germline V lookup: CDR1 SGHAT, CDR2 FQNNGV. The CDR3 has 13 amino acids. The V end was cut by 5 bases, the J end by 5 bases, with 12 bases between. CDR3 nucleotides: TGTGCCAGCAGCCCCGGAGAAGGTTATGGCTACACCTTC. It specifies CASSPGEGYGYTF.

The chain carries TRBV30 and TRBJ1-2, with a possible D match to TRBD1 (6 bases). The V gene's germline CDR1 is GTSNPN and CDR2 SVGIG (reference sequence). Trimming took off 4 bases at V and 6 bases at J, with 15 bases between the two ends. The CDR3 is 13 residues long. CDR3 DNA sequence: TGTGCCTGGATTTACCCAGGGGCAAATGGCTACACCTTC. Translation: CAWIYPGANGYTF.

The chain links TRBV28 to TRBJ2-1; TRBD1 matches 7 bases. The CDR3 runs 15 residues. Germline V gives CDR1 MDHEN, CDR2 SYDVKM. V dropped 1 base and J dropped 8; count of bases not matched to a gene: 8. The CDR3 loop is CASSLSGQRKDEQFF. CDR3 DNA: TGTGCCAGCAGTTTATCGGGACAGAGGAAAGATGAGCAGTTCTTC.

The CDR3 reads CASSSRPSGVDTQYF. CDR3 DNA sequence: TGTGCCAGCAGCTCACGCCCGAGCGGGGTTGATACGCAGTATTTT. V gene TRBV9 combines with J gene TRBJ2-3; 7 bases line up with TRBD2. V lost 4 bases and J lost 6; bases outside the gene matches: 11. The CDR3 length is 15 residues. The germline gives CDR1 SGDLS, CDR2 YYNGEE. Full variable domain (missing parts from reference TRBV9 and TRBJ2-3): DSGVTQTPKHLITATGQRVTLRCSPRSGDLSVYWYQQSLDQGLQFLIQYYNGEERAKGNILERFSAQQFPDLHSELNLSSLELGDSALYFCASSSRPSGVDTQYFGPGTRLTVL.